This TCR beta chain was recorded in a study of neoadjuvant nivolumab and ipilimumab in lung cancer. For the study at large: The combination arm added day-1 ipilimumab 1 mg/kg to nivolumab 3 mg/kg on days 1, 15, 29.

Sequencing used immunoSEQ multiplex PCR; TCRdb keeps in-frame clones, though not all of them. The sample holds 3,000 to 4,500 clones, 85% to 90% seen once. Whole-study results and caveats: TCR sequencing covered a small number of samples. Only a single major-pathologic-response sample was available for clonality analysis. Higher pretherapy blood TCR richness went with higher resected-tumor richness.

The CDR3 length is 16 residues. CDR1 and CDR2 (germline): SGHNT, YYREEE (reference sequence). Between the trimmed V and J ends, which lost 2 bases and 7 bases, there was a span of 20 bases. A remark on this clone: The antigen is unknown.

The sequencing used adjacent normal lung tissue, collected after neoadjuvant nivolumab, alone or with ipilimumab, at or shortly before surgery. The rearrangement joins TRBV5-4 to TRBJ2-3; perhaps D is TRBD1 or TRBD2 (6 bases each). This TCR was recovered from an adult with non-small cell lung cancer. CDR3 coding DNA: TGTGCCAGCAGCTTTGGGGGGCCGCACCTTGAAAATACGCAGTATTTT. Amino acid sequence: CASSFGGPHLENTQYF.